The source of this TCR beta chain is a study of blood T cells in healthy people across ages. Study-level findings and limits: Diversity was estimated from one million T cells, and these estimates were considered underestimates. It was the long-lived donors that had more naive CD4+ cells and higher diversity than aged donors.

Using a J-beta primer mix together with a sample-barcoded 5' primer, a second PCR was run for roughly 7 to 12 cycles. From each sample, at least 3 million paired-end reads containing CDR3 were obtained. TCRdb ran MiXCR on the 5' RACE reads and lists one entry per CDR3 protein. The sample lists about 1.1 million distinct CDR3 sequences, 35% to 40% occurring once. This clonotype was counted between two and nine times. The antigen is not known. Germline CDR1 SQVTM, CDR2 ANQGSEA. The CDR3 is made up of 14 amino acids. The sequence came from a man aged 18 to 30 in good health. What was sequenced was blood. The J gene is TRBJ2-5, the V gene TRBV29-1; 7 bases align to TRBD2. The DNA end is more similar to TRBJ2-7, so the J call may be wrong. The CDR3 loop is CSVESDAGVYEQYF. CDR3 sequence (DNA): TGCAGCGTTGAGTCGGACGCGGGGGTTTACGAGCAGTACTTC.